The rows below give T cell receptor beta chains drawn from one sample of a study of long-term antiretroviral therapy in people with HIV. This table comes from immunoSEQ multiplex PCR, and its TCRdb copy is limited to in-frame clones, with some not included. Of about 22,000 clones listed, around four fifths are singletons. This specimen consisted of unsorted PBMCs, obtained approximately 6.2 years after starting antiretroviral therapy. The receptors originated from a man under 40 with HIV. The CDR3 runs from the conserved cysteine through the conserved F or W. A D gene is named only where the DNA matches it firmly. The size entry is marked missing in some rows and otherwise reads once, few, many or a size class.

clone size: -
J gene: TRBJ1-4
V gene: TRBV7-2
D gene: -
CDR3 DNA: TGTGCCAGCAGCTTTGGGGCGGGGCAGCTTGAAAAACTGTTTTTT
CDR3 protein: CASSFGAGQLEKLFF

clone size: few
J gene: TRBJ2-2
V gene: TRBV11-1
D gene: -
CDR3 DNA: TGTGCCAGCAGGGTTCCGGGGGGCCCCCCGGCCGGGGAGCTGTTTTTT
CDR3 protein: CASRVPGGPPAGELFF

clone size: once
J gene: TRBJ2-7
V gene: TRBV18
D gene: -
CDR3 DNA: TGTGCCAGCTCACCACCAGGGCTTCGCGATGGACATCACTTC
CDR3 protein: CASSPPGLRDGHHF

clone size: -
J gene: TRBJ2-1
V gene: TRBV18
D gene: TRBD2
CDR3 DNA: TGTGCCAGCTCACCGGGGACTACCTACAATGAGCAGTTCTTC
CDR3 protein: CASSPGTTYNEQFF

clone size: -
J gene: TRBJ2-7
V gene: TRBV6-1
D gene: -
CDR3 DNA: TGTGCCAGCAGTGAAGGGGGTCAGCTATCCTACGAGCAGTACTTC
CDR3 protein: CASSEGGQLSYEQYF

clone size: -
J gene: TRBJ2-7
V gene: TRBV5-4
D gene: -
CDR3 DNA: TGTGCCAGCAGCTTGGATGCCTTCCCCTACGAGCAGTACTTC
CDR3 protein: CASSLDAFPYEQYF

clone size: -
J gene: TRBJ2-1
V gene: TRBV7-9
D gene: -
CDR3 DNA: TGTGCCAGCAGCTTAGCGCAGGGGACATATTCCTACAATGAGCAGTTCTTC
CDR3 protein: CASSLAQGTYSYNEQFF

clone size: -
J gene: TRBJ1-3
V gene: TRBV9
D gene: -
CDR3 DNA: TGTGCCAGCAGCGTAGCGGTGGGGGCCGGAAACACCATATATTTT
CDR3 protein: CASSVAVGAGNTIYF

clone size: -
J gene: TRBJ2-1
V gene: TRBV21-1
D gene: -
CDR3 DNA: TGTGCCAGCAGCTCAGAAAGCGGGAGGCCGGGCAATGAGCAGTTCTTC
CDR3 protein: CASSSESGRPGNEQFF

clone size: -
J gene: TRBJ2-7
V gene: TRBV7-8
D gene: -
CDR3 DNA: TGTGCCAGCAGCTTATGGAACGAGCAGTACTTC
CDR3 protein: CASSLWNEQYF

clone size: -
J gene: TRBJ2-3
V gene: TRBV15
D gene: -
CDR3 DNA: TGTGCCACCAGCGTTCGGAGGTCTAGCACAGATACGCAGTATTTT
CDR3 protein: CATSVRRSSTDTQYF

clone size: -
J gene: TRBJ2-1
V gene: TRBV13
D gene: -
CDR3 DNA: TGTGCCAGCAGCTTAGATTTGGGGTTCTCCTACAATGAGCAGTTCTTC
CDR3 protein: CASSLDLGFSYNEQFF

clone size: -
J gene: TRBJ1-4
V gene: TRBV7-9
D gene: TRBD1
CDR3 DNA: TGTGCCAGCAGCTTAGGCCCACAGGGGAACCGCGAAAAACTGTTTTTT
CDR3 protein: CASSLGPQGNREKLFF

clone size: -
J gene: TRBJ1-1
V gene: TRBV15
D gene: -
CDR3 DNA: TGTGCCACCAGCAGAGATAGGACCCGGGGGTACGAGGCTGAAGCTTTCTTT
CDR3 protein: CATSRDRTRGYEAEAFF

clone size: few
J gene: TRBJ1-2
V gene: TRBV7-9
D gene: -
CDR3 DNA: TGTGCCAGCAGTATAATCTATGGCTACACCTTC
CDR3 protein: CASSIIYGYTF

clone size: once
J gene: TRBJ2-1
V gene: TRBV7-9
D gene: -
CDR3 DNA: TGTGCCAGCAGATCACCATACAATGAGCAGTTCTTC
CDR3 protein: CASRSPYNEQFF

clone size: -
J gene: TRBJ1-4
V gene: TRBV9
D gene: -
CDR3 DNA: TGTGCCAGCAGCGTAGCAGTGGGTCCTAATGAAAAACTGTTTTTT
CDR3 protein: CASSVAVGPNEKLFF

clone size: -
J gene: TRBJ2-1
V gene: TRBV5-4
D gene: -
CDR3 DNA: TGTGCCAGCAGCTTGATGGGGGGGCGTTTCAATGAGCAGTTCTTC
CDR3 protein: CASSLMGGRFNEQFF

clone size: -
J gene: TRBJ2-3
V gene: TRBV7-6
D gene: TRBD2
CDR3 DNA: TGTGCCAGCAGCTTACTAGCGGACACAGATACGCAGTATTTT
CDR3 protein: CASSLLADTDTQYF

clone size: -
J gene: TRBJ1-2
V gene: TRBV28
D gene: -
CDR3 DNA: TGTGCCAGCAGCTACTCGTTCGGCTACACCTTC
CDR3 protein: CASSYSFGYTF

clone size: -
J gene: TRBJ1-6
V gene: TRBV21-1
D gene: -
CDR3 DNA: TGTGCCAGCAGCAAGTCTTTAGGGGCGTTGGGTTCACCCCTCCACTTT
CDR3 protein: CASSKSLGALGSPLHF

clone size: -
J gene: TRBJ2-7
V gene: TRBV9
D gene: -
CDR3 DNA: TGTGCCAGCAGCGTAGTGGAGGGCACCGAGCAGTACTTC
CDR3 protein: CASSVVEGTEQYF

clone size: -
J gene: TRBJ2-5
V gene: TRBV27
D gene: -
CDR3 DNA: TGTGCCAGCAGTCCGGACAGTAGAGAGACCCAGTACTTC
CDR3 protein: CASSPDSRETQYF

clone size: few
J gene: TRBJ2-7
V gene: TRBV28
D gene: -
CDR3 DNA: TGTGCCAGCAGTTCCTGGAGGGGCTCCTACGAGCAGTACTTC
CDR3 protein: CASSSWRGSYEQYF

clone size: -
J gene: TRBJ1-1
V gene: TRBV5-1
D gene: TRBD1
CDR3 DNA: TGCGCCAGCAGCTCCTATTCCAGGGGGCAGGTGAACACTGAAGCTTTCTTT
CDR3 protein: CASSSYSRGQVNTEAFF

clone size: -
J gene: TRBJ2-7
V gene: TRBV10-3
D gene: -
CDR3 DNA: TGTGCCATCAGTGGCTCGACAAGCGCCGACAGGAGAACTAACTACGAGCAGTACTTC
CDR3 protein: CAISGSTSADRRTNYEQYF

clone size: -
J gene: TRBJ2-1
V gene: TRBV4-2
D gene: TRBD2
CDR3 DNA: TGTGCCAGCAGCCTAGCGGGGGAACTTTCAGATTGGTACAATGAGCAGTTCTTC
CDR3 protein: CASSLAGELSDWYNEQFF

clone size: -
J gene: TRBJ1-3
V gene: TRBV9
D gene: -
CDR3 DNA: TGTGCCAGCAGCGTAGCGGACAGAAGCTCTGGAAACACCATATATTTT
CDR3 protein: CASSVADRSSGNTIYF

clone size: -
J gene: TRBJ1-2
V gene: TRBV7-9
D gene: -
CDR3 DNA: TGTGCCAGCAGCACACTGGCAACTACCTATGGCTACACCTTC
CDR3 protein: CASSTLATTYGYTF